This T cell receptor beta chain was found in a study of immune evolution from preneoplasia to lung adenocarcinoma. The assay was immunoSEQ multiplex PCR, and TCRdb's table has in-frame clones only and misses some. Here the sample spans around 4,500 clones, roughly 79% being singletons. As to this clone: Its antigen is undetermined.

Overall study results and limits: Top clone share appeared to fall from AAH through AIS, MIA, adenocarcinoma.

Unmatched junction bases numbered 12, after V lost 5 bases and J lost 5 bases. Germline values: CDR1 SGHRS, CDR2 YFSETQ. The CDR3 consists of 15 residues. Sequencing was carried out using FFPE adjacent normal lung tissue. The receptor's source is a person between 65 and 80 years old with lung adenocarcinoma. The V call is TRBV5-1, the J call TRBJ2-5, with 7 positions matching TRBD2. As DNA, the CDR3 is TGCGCCAGCAGGATGGTGGGCGGGAGTTTCGAGACCCAGTACTTC. Translation gives CASRMVGGSFETQYF.